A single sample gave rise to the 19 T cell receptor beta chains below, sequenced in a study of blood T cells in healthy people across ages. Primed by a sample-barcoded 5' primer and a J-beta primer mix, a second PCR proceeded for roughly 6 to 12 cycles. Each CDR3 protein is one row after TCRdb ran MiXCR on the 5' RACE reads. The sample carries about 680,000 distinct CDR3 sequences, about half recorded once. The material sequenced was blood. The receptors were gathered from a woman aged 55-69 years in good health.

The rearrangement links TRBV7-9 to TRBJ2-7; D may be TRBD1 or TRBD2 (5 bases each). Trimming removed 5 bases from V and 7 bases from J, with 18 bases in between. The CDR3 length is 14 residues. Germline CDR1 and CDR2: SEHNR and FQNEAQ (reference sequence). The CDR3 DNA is TGTGCCAGCAGCGGGGGACCTTCCTACAATGAGCAGTACTTC. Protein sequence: CASSGGPSYNEQYF.

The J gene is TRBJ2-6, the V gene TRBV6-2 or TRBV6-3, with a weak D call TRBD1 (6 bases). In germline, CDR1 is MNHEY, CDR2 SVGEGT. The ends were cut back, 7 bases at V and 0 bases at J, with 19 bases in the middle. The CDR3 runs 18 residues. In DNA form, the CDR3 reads TGTGCCAGCAATGTCCGCGGACAGTCATCCTCTGGGGCCAACGTCCTGACTTTC. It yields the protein CASNVRGQSSSGANVLTF.

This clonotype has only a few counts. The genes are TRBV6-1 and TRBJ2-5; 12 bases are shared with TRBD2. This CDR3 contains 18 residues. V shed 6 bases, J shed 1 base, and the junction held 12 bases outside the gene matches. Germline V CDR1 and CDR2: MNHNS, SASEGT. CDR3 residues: CASRPGLAGTKGQETQYF. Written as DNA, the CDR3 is TGTGCCAGCAGACCAGGACTAGCGGGAACGAAAGGCCAAGAGACCCAGTACTTC.

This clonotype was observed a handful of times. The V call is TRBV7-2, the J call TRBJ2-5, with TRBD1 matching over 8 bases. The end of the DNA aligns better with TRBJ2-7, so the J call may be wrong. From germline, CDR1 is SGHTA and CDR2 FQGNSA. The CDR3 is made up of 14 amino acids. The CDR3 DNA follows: TGTGCCAGCAGTTTCCGGGACAGGAGTGTCGAGCAGTACTTC. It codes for CASSFRDRSVEQYF.

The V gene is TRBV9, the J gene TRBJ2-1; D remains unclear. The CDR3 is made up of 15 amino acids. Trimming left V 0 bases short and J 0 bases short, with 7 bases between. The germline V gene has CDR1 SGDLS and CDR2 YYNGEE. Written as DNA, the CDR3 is TGTGCCAGCAGCGTAGGAGAAACCTCCTACAATGAGCAGTTCTTC. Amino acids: CASSVGETSYNEQFF.

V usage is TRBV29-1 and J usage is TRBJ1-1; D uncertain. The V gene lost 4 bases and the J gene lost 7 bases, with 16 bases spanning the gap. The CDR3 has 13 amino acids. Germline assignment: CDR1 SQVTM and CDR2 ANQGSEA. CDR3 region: CSVVSQSPIEAFF. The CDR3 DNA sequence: TGCAGCGTTGTGTCCCAGTCCCCCATTGAAGCTTTCTTT.

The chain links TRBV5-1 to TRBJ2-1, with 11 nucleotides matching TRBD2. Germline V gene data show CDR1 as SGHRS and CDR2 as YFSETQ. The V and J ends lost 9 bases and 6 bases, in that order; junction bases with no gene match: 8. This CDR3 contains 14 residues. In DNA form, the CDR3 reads TGCGCCAACCGACGGACTAGCGGGTCCAATGAGCAGTTCTTC. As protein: CANRRTSGSNEQFF. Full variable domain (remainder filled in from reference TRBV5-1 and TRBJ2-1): KAGVTQTPRYLIKTRGQQVTLSCSPISGHRSVSWYQQTPGQGLQFLFEYFSETQRNKGNFPGRFSGRQFSNSRSEMNVSTLELGDSALYLCANRRTSGSNEQFFGPGTRLTVL.

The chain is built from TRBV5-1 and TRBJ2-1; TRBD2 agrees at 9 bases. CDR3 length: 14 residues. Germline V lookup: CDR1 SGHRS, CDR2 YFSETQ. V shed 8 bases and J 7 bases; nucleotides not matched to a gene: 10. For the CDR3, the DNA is TGCGCCAGTAGAGGGCCAGCGGGAGGTAATGAGCAGTTCTTC. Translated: CASRGPAGGNEQFF.

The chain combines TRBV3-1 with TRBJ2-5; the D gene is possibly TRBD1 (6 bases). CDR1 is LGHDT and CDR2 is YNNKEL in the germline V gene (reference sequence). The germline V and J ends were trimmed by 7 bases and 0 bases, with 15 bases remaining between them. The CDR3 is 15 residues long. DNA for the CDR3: TGTGCCAGCACCGAGATCTGGGACAACCAAGAGACCCAGTACTTC. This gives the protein CASTEIWDNQETQYF.

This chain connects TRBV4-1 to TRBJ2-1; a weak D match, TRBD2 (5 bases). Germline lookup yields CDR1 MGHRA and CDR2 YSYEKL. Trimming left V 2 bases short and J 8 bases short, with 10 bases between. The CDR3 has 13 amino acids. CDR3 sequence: CASSQPGVYEQFF. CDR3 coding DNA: TGCGCCAGCAGCCAACCCGGGGTTTATGAGCAGTTCTTC.

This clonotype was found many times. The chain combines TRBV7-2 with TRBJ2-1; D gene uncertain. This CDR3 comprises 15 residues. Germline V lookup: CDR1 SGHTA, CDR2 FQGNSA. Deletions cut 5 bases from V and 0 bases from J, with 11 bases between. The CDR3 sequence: CASSIGTGSYNEQFF. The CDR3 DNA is TGTGCCAGCAGCATAGGCACTGGCTCCTACAATGAGCAGTTCTTC.

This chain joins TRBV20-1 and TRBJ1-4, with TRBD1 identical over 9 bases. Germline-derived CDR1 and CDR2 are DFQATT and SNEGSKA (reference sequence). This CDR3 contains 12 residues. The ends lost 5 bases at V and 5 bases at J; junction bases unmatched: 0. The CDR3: CSAGQGNEKLFF. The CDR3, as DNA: TGCAGTGCTGGACAGGGGAATGAAAAACTGTTTTTT.

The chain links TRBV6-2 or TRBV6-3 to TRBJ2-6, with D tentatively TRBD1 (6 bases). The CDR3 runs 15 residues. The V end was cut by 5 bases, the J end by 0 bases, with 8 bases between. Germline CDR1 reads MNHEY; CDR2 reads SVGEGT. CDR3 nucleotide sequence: TGTGCCAGCAGTCACAGGGACTCTGGGGCCAACGTCCTGACTTTC. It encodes CASSHRDSGANVLTF.

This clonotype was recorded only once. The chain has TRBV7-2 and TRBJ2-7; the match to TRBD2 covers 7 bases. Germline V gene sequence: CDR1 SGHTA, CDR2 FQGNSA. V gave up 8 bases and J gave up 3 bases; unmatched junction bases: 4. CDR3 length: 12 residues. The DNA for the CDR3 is TGTGCCAGCGGGGAGCGGGACTACGAGCAGTACTTC. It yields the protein CASGERDYEQYF.

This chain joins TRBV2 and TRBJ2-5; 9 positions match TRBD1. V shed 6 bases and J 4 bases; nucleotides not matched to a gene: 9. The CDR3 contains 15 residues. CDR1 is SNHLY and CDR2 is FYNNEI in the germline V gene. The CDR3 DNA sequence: TGTGCCAGCAGGGAGGACAGGGGAAAGATAGAGACCCAGTACTTC. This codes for CASREDRGKIETQYF.

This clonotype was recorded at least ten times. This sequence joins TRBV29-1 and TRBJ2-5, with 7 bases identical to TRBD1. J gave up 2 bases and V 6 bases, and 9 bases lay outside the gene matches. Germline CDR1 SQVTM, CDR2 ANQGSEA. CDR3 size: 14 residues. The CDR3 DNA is TGCAGCGTCGGGTGGCCGGGACAGCAAGAGACCCAGTACTTC. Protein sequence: CSVGWPGQQETQYF.

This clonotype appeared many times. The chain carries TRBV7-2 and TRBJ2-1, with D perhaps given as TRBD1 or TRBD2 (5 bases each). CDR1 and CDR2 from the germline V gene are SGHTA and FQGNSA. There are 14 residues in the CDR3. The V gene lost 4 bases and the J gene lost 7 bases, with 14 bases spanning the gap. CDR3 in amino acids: CASSYRTGPNEQFF. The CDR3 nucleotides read TGTGCCAGCAGCTACCGGACGGGACCAAATGAGCAGTTCTTC.

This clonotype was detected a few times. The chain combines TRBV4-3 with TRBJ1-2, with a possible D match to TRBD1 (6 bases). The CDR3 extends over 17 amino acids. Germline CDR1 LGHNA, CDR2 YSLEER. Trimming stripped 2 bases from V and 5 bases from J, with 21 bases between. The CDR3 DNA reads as TGCGCCAGCAGCCAAACCTTCCGGGACACCCAACGATATGGCTACACCTTC. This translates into CASSQTFRDTQRYGYTF.

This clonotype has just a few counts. CDR3 DNA sequence: TGTGCCAGCAGTGATCCGTCCGGGACTAGCGGGAGGGCCCGCACAGATACGCAGTATTTT. It encodes CASSDPSGTSGRARTDTQYF. The chain recombines TRBV25-1 with TRBJ2-3; TRBD2 matches at 16 bases. J was trimmed by 1 base and V by 3 bases; bases with no gene match: 10. This CDR3 has 20 residues. Germline V gene lookup returns CDR1 MGHDK and CDR2 SYGVNS.